The source of this TCR beta chain is a study of CD8 T cells in ankylosing spondylitis. Findings and caveats of the study: Existing reports had already noted some motif variants in reactive arthritis synovial fluid and blood.

The length of the CDR3 is 14 residues. In germline, CDR1 is SGHDT, CDR2 YYEEEE. V lost 2 bases and J lost 0, with 3 bases in between. TCRdb analysed the 5' RACE reads with MiXCR anew, one entry per CDR3 protein. The sample yields 250,000 to 300,000 distinct CDR3 sequences, about 20% seen once. There are many counts of this clonotype. The antigen is not known. This TCR was sampled from a male donor with ankylosing spondylitis or in good health (not recorded which). The specimen sequenced was blood, either unsorted or a sorted T cell fraction (not recorded which). The chain combines TRBV5-6 with TRBJ2-6; D is unclear. CDR3 coding DNA: TGTGCCAGCAGCTTTCGCTCTGGGGCCAACGTCCTGACTTTC. It yields the protein CASSFRSGANVLTF.